This record concerns one T cell receptor (beta chain) sequence. The CDR3 extends over 13 amino acids. Germline V gene sequence: CDR1 SEHNR, CDR2 FQNEAQ (reference sequence). The V gene lost 3 bases and the J gene lost 4 bases, with 9 bases spanning the gap. The template used for profiling TCR beta VDJ and CDR3 was genomic DNA. One entry per CDR3 protein, called by TCRdb with MiXCR from the reads. The sample lists around 220,000 distinct CDR3 sequences; roughly 50% were seen once. These data belong to a study of CD8+CD57+ T cells in acquired aplastic anemia. Patients included in sequencing had previously demonstrated CD8+CD57+ cell expansion by flow cytometry. Patients uniformly had severe acquired aplastic anemia.

Sequenced material: sorted CD4+, CD8+, or CD8+CD57+ T cells (not recorded which) from PBMCs. The source of this sequence is a human donor with aplastic anemia. This sequence joins TRBV7-9 and TRBJ1-1; no clear D gene. The CDR3 bases are TGTGCCAGCAGCTTTGACTTGACCACTGAAGCTTTCTTT. This sequence encodes CASSFDLTTEAFF.